Below, 26 T cell receptor beta chains from the same sample are listed, as sequenced in a study of low-dose radiotherapy and immunotherapy resistance in tumors. Time point specified: before trial treatment. TRAV- and TRBV-specific primers were used for first-strand cDNA, which covered alpha and beta chains. PCR amplification of the TCRs was performed with Phusion for 20 PCR cycles, and it relied on a constant-region primer together with a V-primer adapter. From the reads, TCRdb called clonotypes with MiXCR, one entry per CDR3 protein. The table records 55,000 to 80,000 distinct CDR3 sequences, around a quarter of them present only once. Material: PBMCs, obtained before treatment. These receptors all come from a male donor with rectosigmoid adenocarcinoma.

With respect to this clonotype: One base separates it from a far larger clone, so it is likely a read error. The V gene is TRBV29-1, the J gene TRBJ2-1; tentative D call: TRBD1 (6 bases). Germline V gene sequence: CDR1 SQVTM, CDR2 ANQGSEA. CDR3 length equals 13 residues. V lost 6 bases, J lost 10 bases, and 19 bases lay in between. The CDR3 region is CSVRGSFGGEQFF. The CDR3 DNA follows: TGCAGCGTCAGGGGATCGTTTGGGGGAGAGCAGTTCTTC.

In the case of this clonotype: A far larger clone differs by one base, so this is likely a read error. The chain is built from TRBV3-1 and TRBJ2-1; no clear D gene. Trimming took off 0 bases at V and 10 bases at J, with 16 bases between the two ends. The germline V gene encodes CDR1 LGHDT and CDR2 YNNKEL (reference sequence). The CDR3 consists of 15 residues. The CDR3 loop reads CASSQESLGTYEQFF. CDR3 coding DNA: TGTGCCAGCAGCCAAGAAAGTCTGGGCACCTACGAGCAGTTCTTC.

This clonotype came up many times. The V gene is TRBV12-3 or TRBV12-4, the J gene TRBJ1-4; 7 bases agree with TRBD1. Losses at the gene ends were 5 bases for V and 7 bases for J; bases not matched to a gene: 7. This CDR3 contains 14 residues. CDR3 in DNA: TGTGCCAGCAGTGTTAGGGGGCTTGGTGAAAAACTGTTTTTT. Translation gives CASSVRGLGEKLFF.

In this sample, this clonotype turned up many times. This chain links TRBV4-3 with TRBJ2-1; 10 bases fit TRBD2. From germline, CDR1 is LGHNA and CDR2 YSLEER. There are 18 residues in the CDR3. After removal of 4 bases from V and 6 bases from J, the junction contained 15 bases not matched to a gene. The CDR3 is CASSPRLPNLAGANEQFF. CDR3 nucleotides: TGCGCCAGCAGCCCCAGGCTCCCAAATCTAGCGGGGGCCAATGAGCAGTTCTTC.

This clonotype has only a few counts. This CDR3 reads CASSKAREQYF. CDR3 in DNA: TGTGCCAGCAGCAAGGCCAGAGAGCAGTACTTC. The J gene is TRBJ2-7, the V gene TRBV7-1, with D uncertain. TRBV7-1 is treated as an ORF (open reading frame) with a function not yet certain. The CDR3 consists of 11 residues. The germline V and J ends were trimmed by 5 bases and 7 bases, with 9 bases remaining between them.

The rearrangement uses TRBV6-6 and TRBJ2-1, with 8 bases fitting TRBD1. V lost 6 bases, J lost 6 bases, and 1 base stayed unmatched. Germline values: CDR1 MNHNY, CDR2 SVGAGI (reference sequence). The CDR3 length is 12 residues. The CDR3 DNA follows: TGTGCCAGCAGGGGACAGGTCAATGAGCAGTTCTTC. This translates into CASRGQVNEQFF.

Turning to this clonotype: A far bigger clonotype differs at one base, so this is likely a read error. This sequence joins TRBV7-9 and TRBJ2-1, with D possibly TRBD1 on 6 matching bases. The CDR3 sequence is 15 residues long. Germline V CDR1 and CDR2: SEHNR, FQNEAQ (reference sequence). Trimming took off 5 bases at V and 3 bases at J, with 14 bases between the two ends. CDR3 loop: CASSRQAIIYNEQFF. As DNA, the CDR3 is TGTGCCAGCAGCCGACAGGCGATCATCTACAATGAGCAGTTCTTC.

Turning to this clonotype: A far larger clone is one nucleotide away, so this likely arose from a read error. The rearrangement links TRBV7-3 to TRBJ2-7; D is ambiguous. The germline CDR1 and CDR2 sequences are SGHTA and FQGTGA. Trimming pared 5 bases from V and 7 bases from J, leaving 21 bases between. The CDR3 has 15 amino acids. The CDR3 region is CASSPGPRVRNEQYF. The CDR3 nucleotides read TGTGCCAGCAGCCCCGGACCCCGTGTGAGGAATGAGCAGTACTTC.

The sample holds many counts of this clonotype. The chain joins TRBV20-1 to TRBJ1-5; 10 bases agree with TRBD1. V lost 5 bases and J lost 5; bases outside the gene matches: 6. The CDR3 runs to 14 residues. Germline lookup yields CDR1 DFQATT and CDR2 SNEGSKA (reference sequence). The CDR3 DNA sequence: TGCAGTGCTGCCGGGACAGGGGCTGATCAGCCCCAGCATTTT. It yields the protein CSAAGTGADQPQHF.

This clonotype was seen repeatedly, ten times or more. The chain joins TRBV7-2 to TRBJ2-4; possible D gene TRBD1, 7 bases. Deletions cut 5 bases from V and 3 bases from J, with 20 bases between. Germline lookup yields CDR1 SGHTA and CDR2 FQGNSA. The CDR3 length is 17 residues. The CDR3 nucleotides read TGTGCCAGCAGCCCAGGGGCAGGGGGGATGAACAAAAACATTCAGTACTTC. Encoded protein: CASSPGAGGMNKNIQYF.

This sequence joins TRBV26 and TRBJ1-1; the table calls TRBD1, which could not be checked here. TRBV26 is noted as a pseudogene. This CDR3 contains 13 residues. The CDR3 DNA sequence: TGTGCCAGCCTGGACAGCGGGAACACTGAAGCTTTCTTT. This translates into CASLDSGNTEAFF.

The gene calls are TRBV20-1 and TRBJ1-1, with a weak D call TRBD1 (5 bases). V lost 3 bases and J 3 bases, leaving 17 bases between the germline ends. The CDR3 sequence is 15 residues long. CDR1 is DFQATT and CDR2 is SNEGSKA in the germline V gene (reference sequence). The CDR3, as DNA: TGCAGTGCTAGGCCTAGTAGGGGAGTCTACACTGAAGCTTTCTTT. Translating gives CSARPSRGVYTEAFF.

As regards this clonotype: Since a far larger clone is one base different, this is likely a read error. This chain links TRBV4-3 with TRBJ2-7; perhaps TRBD2 as D (5 bases). Germline CDR1 and CDR2: LGHNA and YSLEER. V was trimmed by 0 bases and J by 7 bases, leaving 13 bases between them. This CDR3 has 14 residues. This CDR3 is CASSQETAGHEQYF. CDR3 nucleotides: TGCGCCAGCAGCCAAGAAACGGCGGGTCATGAGCAGTACTTC.

Worth noting for this clonotype: The likely explanation is a read error, given a far larger clone one base away. V gene TRBV4-1 combines with J gene TRBJ2-1; TRBD2 matches 10 bases. The CDR3 length is 16 residues. J was trimmed by 10 bases and V by 1 base; bases with no gene match: 10. Germline V gene lookup returns CDR1 MGHRA and CDR2 YSYEKL. The CDR3, as DNA: TGCGCCAGCAGCCAAGGAGCGACTAGCGGGCGTTACGAGCAGTTCTTC. Translated, it gives CASSQGATSGRYEQFF.

The chain combines TRBV10-3 with TRBJ1-3; possible D gene TRBD1, 6 bases. The V gene's germline CDR1 is ENHRY and CDR2 SYGVKD. The CDR3 has 14 residues. The V end lost 6 bases, the J end lost 2 bases, and 11 bases lay between the germline ends. The CDR3 is CAIRVQGAGNTIYF. The CDR3 DNA reads as TGTGCCATCAGGGTACAGGGAGCTGGAAACACCATATATTTT.

Concerning this clonotype itself: Given a far larger clone just one base away, this is likely a sequencing read error. V gene TRBV7-9 combines with J gene TRBJ2-5; 8 bases are a match to TRBD1. The junction had 12 bases not matched to a gene; V was cut back by 5 bases and J by 4 bases. Per germline, CDR1 SEHNR and CDR2 FQNEAQ (reference sequence). This CDR3 has 16 residues. CDR3 bases: TGTGCCAGCAGCACCCGACAGGGGATCAAGGGAGAGACCCAGTACTTC. Protein product: CASSTRQGIKGETQYF.

This clonotype was counted many times. The chain has TRBV7-2 and TRBJ2-7; 7 bases fit TRBD1. Germline loops: CDR1 SGHTA, CDR2 FQGNSA. V shed 1 base and J 3 bases; nucleotides not matched to a gene: 3. The CDR3 sequence is 14 residues long. CDR3 sequence (DNA): TGTGCCAGCAGCTTAGAGGCAGGGGGCTACGAGCAGTACTTC. This encodes CASSLEAGGYEQYF.

This clonotype has at least ten counts. This chain links TRBV28 with TRBJ2-5; 10 bases align to TRBD1. With V trimmed by 6 bases and J by 6 bases, 13 bases remained unmatched. The CDR3 has 16 amino acids. The germline gives CDR1 MDHEN, CDR2 SYDVKM. The CDR3 is CASSPATGGLGKTQYF. In nucleotides, the CDR3 is TGTGCCAGCAGCCCCGCGACAGGGGGCCTCGGGAAGACCCAGTACTTC.

This clonotype was detected ten times or more. The chain joins TRBV20-1 to TRBJ2-1; 13 bases agree with TRBD2. Germline V gene lookup returns CDR1 DFQATT and CDR2 SNEGSKA (reference sequence). V was pared by 0 bases and J by 1 base, with 12 bases of the junction left unmatched. The CDR3 spans 20 residues. The CDR3 coding sequence is TGCAGTGCTAGAGAGGAGCGCGGACTAGCGGGGGCGCTTTCCTACAATGAGCAGTTCTTC. Translated, it gives CSAREERGLAGALSYNEQFF.

There are many counts of this clonotype. The chain is built from TRBV6-6 and TRBJ1-2, with D unresolved. Germline V gene sequence: CDR1 MNHNY, CDR2 SVGAGI (reference sequence). The CDR3 loop spans 16 amino acids. V lost 0 bases and J 3 bases, leaving 14 bases between the germline ends. The CDR3 here is CASSYSNDISDYGYTF. The CDR3 coding sequence is TGTGCCAGCAGTTACTCGAACGACATCTCCGACTATGGCTACACCTTC.

Many counts were recorded for this clonotype. This rearrangement joins TRBV28 to TRBJ1-1, with TRBD1 as a possible D gene (6 bases). CDR1 MDHEN and CDR2 SYDVKM come from the germline V gene. V was clipped by 2 bases and J by 6 bases, with 13 bases between them. The CDR3 length is 14 residues. The CDR3 is CASSLPGGKAEAFF. The CDR3 bases are TGTGCCAGCAGTTTACCCGGGGGCAAGGCTGAAGCTTTCTTT.

This clonotype came up many times. The J gene is TRBJ1-1, the V gene TRBV5-6; unclear D gene. The CDR3 runs to 16 residues. The germline gives CDR1 SGHDT, CDR2 YYEEEE. The ends were cut back, 4 bases at V and 3 bases at J, with 19 bases in the middle. The CDR3 DNA reads TGTGCCAGCAGCCCCGCATTTGGCGGATCAGACACTGAAGCTTTCTTT. Translating gives CASSPAFGGSDTEAFF. Supplemented by reference TRBV5-6 and TRBJ1-1, the full variable domain reads DAGVTQSPTHLIKTRGQQVTLRCSPKSGHDTVSWYQQALGQGPQFIFQYYEEEERQRGNFPDRFSGHQFPNYSSELNVNALLLGDSALYLCASSPAFGGSDTEAFFGQGTRLTVV.

This clonotype was seen at least ten times. The chain combines TRBV18 with TRBJ2-1; perhaps D is TRBD1 or TRBD2 (5 bases each). Deletions cut 3 bases from V and 7 bases from J, with 37 bases between. Per germline, CDR1 KGHSH and CDR2 LQKENI. The CDR3 is 22 amino acids. The CDR3 spells CASSPIQVAGPRDLGTLNEQFF. The CDR3 DNA is TGTGCCAGCTCACCGATACAGGTTGCCGGACCTCGGGACCTCGGAACCCTAAATGAGCAGTTCTTC.

This clonotype was counted at least ten times. The chain recombines TRBV28 with TRBJ2-7; 10 nucleotides line up with TRBD1. The CDR3 contains 15 residues. Germline CDR1 and CDR2: MDHEN and SYDVKM. J lost 5 bases, V lost 1 base, and 5 bases had no gene match. CDR3 nucleotides: TGTGCCAGCAGTTTATCCGGGACAGGGGTTCACGAGCAGTACTTC. Amino acid sequence: CASSLSGTGVHEQYF.

This clonotype was found many times. The chain links TRBV7-8 to TRBJ1-1; no clear D. The CDR3 is made up of 16 amino acids. Germline lookup yields CDR1 SGHVS and CDR2 FQNEAQ. V lost 4 bases to trimming and J lost 3 bases, with 18 bases between them. CDR3 sequence: CASSSRPPQVDTEAFF. The DNA for the CDR3 is TGTGCCAGCAGCTCCCGTCCCCCTCAGGTGGACACTGAAGCTTTCTTT.

This clonotype was seen repeatedly, ten times or more. The genes are TRBV7-2 and TRBJ2-5, with D maybe TRBD2 (6 bases). The CDR3 length is 16 residues. Trimming took 2 bases from V and 1 from J, leaving 14 bases between them. Germline loops: CDR1 SGHTA, CDR2 FQGNSA. CDR3 loop: CASSLLAGRAQETQYF. In nucleotides, the CDR3 is TGTGCCAGCAGCTTACTGGCCGGGAGAGCCCAAGAGACCCAGTACTTC. Complete variable domain (other parts from reference TRBV7-2 and TRBJ2-5): GAGVSQSPSNKVTEKGKDVELRCDPISGHTALYWYRQSLGQGLEFLIYFQGNSAPDKSGLPSDRFSAERTGGSVSTLTIQRTQQEDSAVYLCASSLLAGRAQETQYFGPGTRLLVL.